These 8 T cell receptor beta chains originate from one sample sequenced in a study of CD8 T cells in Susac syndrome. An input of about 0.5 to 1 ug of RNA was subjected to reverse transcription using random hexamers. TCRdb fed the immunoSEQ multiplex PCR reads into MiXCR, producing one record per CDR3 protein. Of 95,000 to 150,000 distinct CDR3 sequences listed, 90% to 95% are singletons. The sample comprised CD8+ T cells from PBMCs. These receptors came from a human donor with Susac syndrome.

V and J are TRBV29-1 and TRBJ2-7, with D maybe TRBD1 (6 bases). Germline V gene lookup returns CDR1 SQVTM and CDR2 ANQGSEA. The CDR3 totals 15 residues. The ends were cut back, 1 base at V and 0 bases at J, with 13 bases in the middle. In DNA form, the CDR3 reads TGCAGCGTTGAAGCTCGGACAGCGAGCTCCTACGAGCAGTACTTC. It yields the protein CSVEARTASSYEQYF.

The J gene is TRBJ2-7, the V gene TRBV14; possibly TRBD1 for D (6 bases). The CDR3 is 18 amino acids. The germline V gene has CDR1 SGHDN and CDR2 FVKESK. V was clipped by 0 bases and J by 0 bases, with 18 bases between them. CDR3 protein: CASSQDIGQRGTSYEQYF. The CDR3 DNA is TGTGCCAGCAGCCAAGATATTGGGCAGAGGGGGACCTCCTACGAGCAGTACTTC.

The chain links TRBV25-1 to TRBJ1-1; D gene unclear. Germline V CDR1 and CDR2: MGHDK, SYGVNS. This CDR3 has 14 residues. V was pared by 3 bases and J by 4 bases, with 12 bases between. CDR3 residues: CASSEAGRSTEAFF. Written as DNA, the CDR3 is TGTGCCAGCAGTGAGGCAGGCCGGAGCACTGAAGCTTTCTTT. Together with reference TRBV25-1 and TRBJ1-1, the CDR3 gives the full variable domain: EADIYQTPRYLVIGTGKKITLECSQTMGHDKMYWYQQDPGMELHLIHYSYGVNSTEKGDLSSESTVSRIRTEHFPLTLESARPSHTSQYLCASSEAGRSTEAFFGQGTRLTVV.

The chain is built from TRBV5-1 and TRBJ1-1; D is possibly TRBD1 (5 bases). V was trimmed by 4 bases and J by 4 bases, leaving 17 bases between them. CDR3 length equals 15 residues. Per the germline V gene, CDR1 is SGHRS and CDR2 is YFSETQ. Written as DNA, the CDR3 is TGCGCCAGCAGCCCGTACGGGGGTTCGGGCACTGAAGCTTTCTTT. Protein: CASSPYGGSGTEAFF.

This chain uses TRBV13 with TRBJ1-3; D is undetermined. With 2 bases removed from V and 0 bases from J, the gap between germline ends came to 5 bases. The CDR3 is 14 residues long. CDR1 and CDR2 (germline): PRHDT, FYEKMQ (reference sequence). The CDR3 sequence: CASSLQTSGNTIYF. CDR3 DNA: TGTGCCAGCAGCTTACAGACCTCTGGAAACACCATATATTTT.

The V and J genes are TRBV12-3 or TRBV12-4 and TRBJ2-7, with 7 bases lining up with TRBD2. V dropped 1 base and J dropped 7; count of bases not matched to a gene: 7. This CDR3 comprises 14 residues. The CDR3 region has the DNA TGTGCCAGCAGTTTAGACGCGGGAGTTGGAGAGCAGTACTTC. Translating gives CASSLDAGVGEQYF.

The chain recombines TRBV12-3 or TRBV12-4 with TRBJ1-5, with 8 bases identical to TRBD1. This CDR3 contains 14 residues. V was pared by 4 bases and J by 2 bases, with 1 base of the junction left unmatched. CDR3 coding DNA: TGTGCCAGCAGTTCGGGACAGGGCAATCAGCCCCAGCATTTT. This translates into CASSSGQGNQPQHF.

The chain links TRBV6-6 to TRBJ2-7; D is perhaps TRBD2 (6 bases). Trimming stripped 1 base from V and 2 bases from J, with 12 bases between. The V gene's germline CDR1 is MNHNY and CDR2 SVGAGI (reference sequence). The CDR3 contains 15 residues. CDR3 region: CASSYFGRTPYEQYF. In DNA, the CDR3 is TGTGCCAGCAGTTACTTCGGGAGAACCCCCTACGAGCAGTACTTC.